The 28 T cell receptor beta chains listed next were all sequenced from one sample in a study of OX40 agonist ivuxolimab in advanced cancers. Library preparation employed the immunoSEQ multiplex PCR assay. TCRdb mirrors the immuneACCESS table, restricted to in-frame sequences. Some clones are absent from its copies; in checked studies, under half trace to an unresolved V gene, and the reason for the others is unknown. In all, the sample holds about 79,000 clones, and about 91% of those were seen once. The leading ten clones occupy roughly 7.4% of the sample. The input for sequencing was CD4+ or CD8+ T cells sorted from blood, taken in a trial of the OX40 agonist ivuxolimab. The origin of the receptors is an adult with an advanced solid tumor such as melanoma, head and neck, liver or kidney cancer.

The chain links TRBV5-1 to TRBJ2-1; unclear D gene. This CDR3 region has 14 residues. Per the germline V gene, CDR1 is SGHRS and CDR2 is YFSETQ. The V and J ends lost 5 bases and 0 bases respectively, with 9 bases between them. CDR3 residues: CASRVTPSYNEQFF. DNA of the CDR3: TGCGCCAGCAGAGTGACGCCCTCCTACAATGAGCAGTTCTTC.

This clone occurred once. This sequence joins TRBV28 and TRBJ2-1; 9 bases are a match to TRBD1. In germline, CDR1 is MDHEN, CDR2 SYDVKM. This CDR3 spans 15 amino acids. V dropped 5 bases and J dropped 7; count of bases not matched to a gene: 9. CDR3 bases: TGTGCCAGCAGTCCTTCGGGACAGGGAGGGAATGAGCAGTTCTTC. Translating it yields CASSPSGQGGNEQFF.

The V and J genes are TRBV5-6 and TRBJ2-7; tentative D call: TRBD1 (6 bases). The CDR3 runs to 15 residues. V was shortened by 2 bases and J by 1 base, with 13 bases between the two germline ends. Looked up from germline, CDR1 is SGHDT and CDR2 is YYEEEE. DNA for the CDR3: TGTGCCAGCAGCTTTCTATCAGGGGATTCCTACGAGCAGTACTTC. Translation gives CASSFLSGDSYEQYF.

The chain carries TRBV4-2 and TRBJ2-1; TRBD2 matches at 8 bases. The junction had 7 bases not matched to a gene; V was cut back by 0 bases and J by 3 bases. CDR3 length: 17 residues. CDR1 and CDR2 from the germline V gene are LGHNA and YNFKEQ. DNA for the CDR3: TGTGCCAGCAGCCAAGACTCCAGCGGGAGCTTCTACAATGAGCAGTTCTTC. Its translation: CASSQDSSGSFYNEQFF.

For this clone: This same CDR3 is encoded by further DNA sequences in the sample. The CDR3, as DNA: TGTGCCAGCAGCTCGGGACTAGCGGGAGAGACCCAGTACTTC. It yields the protein CASSSGLAGETQYF. The chain is built from TRBV7-2 and TRBJ2-5; TRBD2 agrees at 12 bases. V lost 4 bases, J lost 4 bases, and 1 base stayed unmatched. The CDR3 has 14 residues. CDR1 is SGHTA, CDR2 FQGNSA, per germline.

The gene calls are TRBV15 and TRBJ2-5, with D perhaps being TRBD1 or TRBD2 (5 bases each). The J call may be wrong; the DNA end is better matched by TRBJ2-7. The V gene's germline CDR1 is LNHNV and CDR2 YYDKDF (reference sequence). The CDR3 has 13 amino acids. The CDR3 DNA sequence: TGTGCCACCAGCAGGGGGGACGGCGCCGAGCAGTACTTC. Protein: CATSRGDGAEQYF.

This chain joins TRBV7-9 and TRBJ2-5; no reliable D call. Deletions cut 5 bases from V and 5 bases from J, with 12 bases between. The germline gives CDR1 SEHNR, CDR2 FQNEAQ (reference sequence). CDR3 length: 13 amino acids. The DNA of the CDR3 is TGTGCCAGCAGCCTAGGCTTCCGGGAGACCCAGTACTTC. Translating gives CASSLGFRETQYF.

The chain employs TRBV15 and TRBJ2-3; D may be TRBD2 (5 bases). This CDR3 spans 14 amino acids. From germline, CDR1 is LNHNV and CDR2 YYDKDF (reference sequence). V was cut by 0 bases and J by 11 bases, with 15 bases left in between. CDR3 in amino acids: CATSRDSELGRQYF. The CDR3 bases are TGTGCCACCAGCAGAGATTCGGAACTAGGGAGGCAGTATTTT.

V is TRBV14 and J is TRBJ2-6; possibly TRBD2 for D (7 bases). Trimming removed 0 bases at V and 4 bases at J, with 13 bases between. Germline V gene lookup returns CDR1 SGHDN and CDR2 FVKESK. This CDR3 is built from 17 residues. In nucleotides, the CDR3 is TGTGCCAGCAGCCAAGACGTAGGGGGGGTAGGGGCCAACGTCCTGACTTTC. As protein: CASSQDVGGVGANVLTF.

The chain employs TRBV10-3 and TRBJ2-3; 11 bases agree with TRBD2. After removal of 8 bases from V and 3 bases from J, the junction contained 16 bases not matched to a gene. This CDR3 region has 18 residues. Germline V gives CDR1 ENHRY, CDR2 SYGVKD. This CDR3 reads CAIGRPGASGGTTDTQYF. The CDR3 DNA sequence: TGTGCCATCGGCCGACCCGGAGCTAGCGGGGGGACTACAGATACGCAGTATTTT.

The chain employs TRBV6-1 and TRBJ2-5; a weak D match, TRBD1 (6 bases). CDR3 length equals 15 residues. Germline V CDR1 and CDR2: MNHNS, SASEGT. The germline V and J ends were trimmed by 2 bases and 4 bases, with 14 bases remaining between them. The CDR3 loop is CASSESGSGAETQYF. The CDR3 bases are TGTGCCAGCAGTGAATCCGGCTCAGGGGCAGAGACCCAGTACTTC.

The rearrangement joins TRBV29-1 to TRBJ2-5; D is possibly TRBD2 (6 bases). V lost 8 bases to trimming and J lost 5 bases, with 12 bases between them. There are 11 residues in the CDR3. The germline CDR1 and CDR2 sequences are SQVTM and ANQGSEA. CDR3 nucleotide sequence: TGCAGCCTTCTAGCGACGGAGACCCAGTACTTC. Encoded protein: CSLLATETQYF.

The chain uses TRBV5-4 and TRBJ2-3; D possibly uses TRBD1 or TRBD2 (5 bases each). CDR3 length equals 15 residues. The germline V gene has CDR1 SGHNT and CDR2 YYREEE (reference sequence). Trimming left V 0 bases short and J 0 bases short, with 8 bases between. CDR3: CASSLDGASTDTQYF. CDR3 sequence (DNA): TGTGCCAGCAGCTTGGACGGGGCTAGCACAGATACGCAGTATTTT.

This chain uses TRBV19 with TRBJ2-6; 9 bases match TRBD1. V lost 5 bases and J lost 4; bases outside the gene matches: 18. Germline CDR1 LNHDA, CDR2 SQIVND (reference sequence). The CDR3 covers 20 residues. CDR3 DNA sequence: TGTGCCAGTAGTTCGCTGACAGGGGGGGTGGCGGCGACCGGGGCCAACGTCCTGACTTTC. Residues: CASSSLTGGVAATGANVLTF.

V is TRBV18 and J is TRBJ1-2; D is undetermined. Germline loops: CDR1 KGHSH, CDR2 LQKENI. Trimming pared 3 bases from V and 6 bases from J, leaving 11 bases between. This CDR3 is built from 13 residues. For the CDR3, the DNA is TGTGCCAGCTCACCCCAGGCCTGGGATGGCTACACCTTC. Amino acid sequence: CASSPQAWDGYTF. The full variable domain, its missing parts supplied by reference TRBV18 and TRBJ1-2, is NAGVMQNPRHLVRRRGQEARLRCSPMKGHSHVYWYRQLPEEGLKFMVYLQKENIIDESGMPKERFSAEFPKEGPSILRIQQVVRGDSAAYFCASSPQAWDGYTFGSGTRLTVV.

This clone was seen a single time. V is TRBV11-2 and J is TRBJ2-6; D unresolved. CDR3 length: 14 residues. In germline, CDR1 is SGHAT, CDR2 FQNNGV. V was cut by 1 base and J by 3 bases, with 4 bases left in between. CDR3 DNA sequence: TGTGCCAGCAGCTTAGTTTTTGGGGCCAACGTCCTGACTTTC. The encoded protein is CASSLVFGANVLTF.

This sequence joins TRBV6-6 and TRBJ1-3; unclear D gene. V lost 6 bases to trimming and J lost 9 bases, with 18 bases between them. Germline values: CDR1 MNHNY, CDR2 SVGAGI (reference sequence). The length of the CDR3 is 14 residues. The CDR3 DNA reads as TGTGCCAGCAGAAGAGCGAGGGAAGTAAGCACCATATATTTT. Its protein is CASRRAREVSTIYF.

The V gene is TRBV7-3, the J gene TRBJ2-3; 7 bases agree with TRBD1. Germline assignment: CDR1 SGHTA and CDR2 FQGTGA. This CDR3 is 14 amino acids long. V shed 5 bases, J shed 5 bases, and the junction held 7 bases outside the gene matches. CDR3 in DNA: TGTGCCAGCAGCCAAGGACAGGTCAAAGATACGCAGTATTTT. Protein product: CASSQGQVKDTQYF.

J is TRBJ2-5 and V is TRBV21-1. TRBV21-1 is reported as a pseudogene. This CDR3 contains 11 residues. The CDR3 DNA reads as TGTGCCAGCCAACGACGCGAGGGGCAGTACTTC. Translation: CASQRREGQYF.

V usage is TRBV5-4 and J usage is TRBJ2-7; TRBD1 is a possible D gene (6 bases). Trimming removed 4 bases from V and 5 bases from J, with 13 bases in between. Germline loops: CDR1 SGHNT, CDR2 YYREEE (reference sequence). This CDR3 comprises 13 residues. Here the CDR3 DNA reads TGTGCCAGCAGCCCCGGACAGAAGGACGAGCAGTACTTC. This codes for CASSPGQKDEQYF.

The genes are TRBV30 and TRBJ2-7; D is uncertain. The length of the CDR3 is 14 residues. V was cut by 2 bases and J by 3 bases, with 14 bases left in between. Germline CDR1 reads GTSNPN; CDR2 reads SVGIG (reference sequence). CDR3 sequence reads: CAWSKGRRSYEQYF. Here the CDR3 DNA reads TGTGCCTGGAGTAAAGGGCGACGGAGCTACGAGCAGTACTTC. Based on the CDR3 plus reference TRBV30 and TRBJ2-7, the full variable domain is SQTIHQWPATLVQPVGSPLSLECTVEGTSNPNLYWYRQAAGRGLQLLFYSVGIGQISSEVPQNLSASRPQDRQFILSSKKLLLSDSGFYLCAWSKGRRSYEQYFGPGTRLTVT.

This chain uses TRBV5-4 with TRBJ2-1; TRBD1 matches 10 bases. Losses at the gene ends were 0 bases for V and 7 bases for J; bases not matched to a gene: 7. The germline CDR1 and CDR2 sequences are SGHNT and YYREEE (reference sequence). CDR3 length: 16 amino acids. CDR3 nucleotide sequence: TGTGCCAGCAGCTTGGAGTTCGGGACAGGGGTGAATGAGCAGTTCTTC. It encodes CASSLEFGTGVNEQFF.

The gene calls are TRBV7-9 and TRBJ2-3; possible D gene TRBD2, 5 bases. Trimming took 1 base from V and 3 from J, leaving 11 bases between them. This CDR3 is built from 15 residues. The germline V gene has CDR1 SEHNR and CDR2 FQNEAQ (reference sequence). The CDR3 sequence: CASSLGGSGTDTQYF. The CDR3 DNA sequence: TGTGCCAGCAGCTTAGGTGGCTCGGGGACAGATACGCAGTATTTT. The variable domain in full, with the rest retrieved from reference TRBV7-9 and TRBJ2-3, is DTGVSQNPRHKITKRGQNVTFRCDPISEHNRLYWYRQTLGQGPEFLTYFQNEAQLEKSRLLSDRFSAERPKGSFSTLEIQRTEQGDSAMYLCASSLGGSGTDTQYFGPGTRLTVL.

The V call is TRBV5-1, the J call TRBJ2-7; a weak D match, TRBD1 (6 bases). The CDR3 spans 14 residues. V gave up 7 bases and J gave up 1 base, with 15 bases separating them. The germline V gene has CDR1 SGHRS and CDR2 YFSETQ. CDR3 coding DNA: TGCGCCAGCGCGATTTTGGACAGTTCCTACGAGCAGTACTTC. Translating it yields CASAILDSSYEQYF.

The chain recombines TRBV19 with TRBJ1-3; no definite D call. Germline V gene data show CDR1 as LNHDA and CDR2 as SQIVND (reference sequence). The CDR3 covers 14 residues. The V gene lost 3 bases and the J gene lost 0 bases, with 6 bases spanning the gap. In DNA form, the CDR3 reads TGTGCCAGTAGTATGTTGCTCTCTGGAAACACCATATATTTT. Translation: CASSMLLSGNTIYF.

The chain has TRBV6-1 and TRBJ1-2; 12 bases fit TRBD1. Germline V CDR1 and CDR2: MNHNS, SASEGT. Trimming cost V 6 bases and J 6 bases; bases outside gene matches: 2. CDR3 length: 13 residues. CDR3 in DNA: TGTGCCAGCAGGGGGACAGGGGGCAATGGCTACACCTTC. Protein product: CASRGTGGNGYTF.

The rearrangement joins TRBV6-6 to TRBJ1-5; maybe TRBD1 (5 bases). Deletions cut 4 bases from V and 4 bases from J, with 8 bases between. The CDR3 consists of 13 residues. The germline CDR1 and CDR2 sequences are MNHNY and SVGAGI (reference sequence). The CDR3 nucleotides are TGTGCCAGCAGTTTGACAGTAAATCAGCCCCAGCATTTT. This gives the protein CASSLTVNQPQHF.

This sequence joins TRBV6-5 and TRBJ1-1, with D unresolved. Trimming took 4 bases from V and 5 from J, leaving 17 bases between them. This CDR3 spans 15 amino acids. The germline V gene has CDR1 MNHEY and CDR2 SVGAGI. CDR3 in DNA: TGTGCCAGCAGTTCGTCGACATTTTCGGGGACTGAAGCTTTCTTT. Its translation is CASSSSTFSGTEAFF.